These 28 T cell receptor beta chains share one sample of origin, sequenced in a study of control samples from healthy donors and cancer patients. Here immunoSEQ multiplex PCR was the method, and the copy in TCRdb shows in-frame clones only, minus some. The sample consists of tens of thousands of clones, roughly 93% of them appearing once. Sequencing was done on a sample of blood. These receptor sequences come from a woman aged 25 to 39 in good health.

The count of this clone is one. This rearrangement joins TRBV6-2 or TRBV6-3 to TRBJ1-4; TRBD1 matches at 7 bases. CDR3 length: 15 amino acids. V dropped 0 bases and J dropped 11; count of bases not matched to a gene: 9. Germline values: CDR1 MNHEY, CDR2 SVGEGT. The DNA of the CDR3 is TGTGCCAGCAGTTACTCGGGACAGCATATTGGGAAACTGTTTTTT. It codes for CASSYSGQHIGKLFF.

V usage is TRBV19 and J usage is TRBJ2-4; 9 bases map to TRBD1. V dropped 9 bases and J dropped 1; count of bases not matched to a gene: 10. Germline V CDR1 and CDR2: LNHDA, SQIVND (reference sequence). The CDR3 is 16 amino acids. Here the CDR3 DNA reads TGTGCCAGCTCGGACAGGGGAATGGGGGCCAAAAACATTCAGTACTTC. It yields the protein CASSDRGMGAKNIQYF.

The chain employs TRBV5-1 and TRBJ1-2; 10 positions agree with TRBD1. Germline CDR1 reads SGHRS; CDR2 reads YFSETQ. The CDR3 consists of 16 residues. After removal of 6 bases from V and 1 base from J, the junction contained 9 bases not matched to a gene. CDR3 protein: CASKRGQGILNYGYTF. As DNA, the CDR3 is TGCGCCAGCAAAAGGGGACAGGGGATCCTTAACTATGGCTACACCTTC. Filled out from reference TRBV5-1 and TRBJ1-2, the complete variable domain reads KAGVTQTPRYLIKTRGQQVTLSCSPISGHRSVSWYQQTPGQGLQFLFEYFSETQRNKGNFPGRFSGRQFSNSRSEMNVSTLELGDSALYLCASKRGQGILNYGYTFGSGTRLTVV.

This clone was seen only once. The rearrangement uses TRBV5-4 and TRBJ2-7; 9 bases match TRBD1. CDR1 is SGHNT and CDR2 is YYREEE in the germline V gene (reference sequence). The CDR3 has 15 amino acids. V trimming: 3 bases; J trimming: 5 bases; junction bases outside the gene matches: 9. In nucleotides, the CDR3 is TGTGCCAGCAGCTCTACGGGACAGGGTGTCCACGAGCAGTACTTC. Translation: CASSSTGQGVHEQYF.

The rearrangement links TRBV21-1 to TRBJ2-7; the D call TRBD1 from the table was never checked on the DNA. TRBV21-1 has pseudogene status. The CDR3 is 14 residues long. CDR3: CASSKVWTVYEQYF. DNA of the CDR3: TGTGCCAGCAGCAAAGTGTGGACAGTCTACGAGCAGTACTTC.

CDR3 sequence (DNA): TGTGCCAGCAGTTACGGGACAGAAACAGATACGCAGTATTTT. Protein sequence: CASSYGTETDTQYF. The chain uses TRBV6-5 and TRBJ2-3; 7 nucleotides agree with TRBD1. This CDR3 spans 14 amino acids. V lost 2 bases to trimming and J lost 3 bases; unmatched junction nucleotides: 2. Germline V lookup: CDR1 MNHEY, CDR2 SVGAGI.

This clone is a singleton in its sample. V is TRBV15 and J is TRBJ1-4; D may be TRBD1 (6 bases). V lost 5 bases and J lost 4, with 14 bases in between. The germline CDR1 and CDR2 sequences are LNHNV and YYDKDF (reference sequence). The CDR3 length is 15 residues. CDR3 in DNA: TGTGCCACCAGCCACGGGCAGGGGAATAATGAAAAACTGTTTTTT. This translates into CATSHGQGNNEKLFF.

CDR3 residues: CASSEKNGNTIYF. CDR3 bases: TGTGCCAGCAGTGAAAAAAACGGAAACACCATATATTTT. The gene calls are TRBV6-1 and TRBJ1-3; D not certain. The germline V gene encodes CDR1 MNHNS and CDR2 SASEGT. This CDR3 is built from 13 residues. V lost 2 bases to trimming and J lost 4 bases, with 6 bases between them.

CDR3 nucleotide sequence: TGCGCCAGCAGCATGACAGGGACAGGAGGTTCACCCCTCCACTTT. As protein: CASSMTGTGGSPLHF. The chain couples TRBV5-1 to TRBJ1-6, with 8 bases that match TRBD1. Per germline, CDR1 SGHRS and CDR2 YFSETQ. V shed 4 bases, J shed 9 bases, and the junction held 9 bases outside the gene matches. This CDR3 has 15 residues.

This clone appeared once. The J gene is TRBJ2-7, the V gene TRBV6-5; TRBD1 matches 8 bases. Trimming removed 4 bases from V and 6 bases from J; junction bases left unmatched: 5. This CDR3 contains 13 residues. CDR1 is MNHEY, CDR2 SVGAGI, per germline. CDR3 protein: CASSFGQGGEQYF. In DNA, the CDR3 is TGTGCCAGCAGTTTCGGACAGGGCGGCGAGCAGTACTTC.

Comments on this clone: At the DNA level, this CDR3 is encoded by other sequences in the same sample as well. The chain is built from TRBV5-1 and TRBJ2-1; possibly TRBD1 for D (6 bases). Per germline, CDR1 SGHRS and CDR2 YFSETQ. V lost 8 bases, J lost 10 bases, and 19 bases lay in between. The CDR3 covers 13 residues. CDR3 in amino acids: CASYRSPGDEQFF. CDR3 DNA: TGCGCCAGTTATCGGAGTCCAGGGGACGAGCAGTTCTTC.

The count of this clone is one. The J gene is TRBJ2-1, the V gene TRBV20-1, with TRBD2 matching over 8 bases. Germline CDR1 is DFQATT and CDR2 is SNEGSKA (reference sequence). The CDR3 is made up of 15 amino acids. J was trimmed by 9 bases and V by 3 bases; bases with no gene match: 13. CDR3 nucleotides: TGCAGTGCTAGTTTTGATAGCGGGATTTGGCGTGAGCAGTTCTTC. Protein: CSASFDSGIWREQFF.

In DNA, the CDR3 is TGTGCCAGCAGCCAAGATGGGGCGGCGGGCGCTGAAGCTTTCTTT. As protein: CASSQDGAAGAEAFF. V gene TRBV3-1 (or the pseudogene TRBV3-2) combines with J gene TRBJ1-1, with D possibly being TRBD1 (5 bases). V was clipped by 0 bases and J by 6 bases, with 14 bases between them. The CDR3 runs to 15 residues. CDR1 and CDR2 from the germline V gene are LGHDT and YNNKEL (reference sequence).

The chain links TRBV6-5 to TRBJ2-7; tentatively, D is TRBD2 (5 bases). Germline V gene lookup returns CDR1 MNHEY and CDR2 SVGAGI. Deletions cut 2 bases from V and 6 bases from J, with 17 bases between. This CDR3 has 15 residues. The CDR3 region has the DNA TGTGCCAGCAGTTACGGGAGTGGAGGAACGGGCGAGCAGTACTTC. Residues: CASSYGSGGTGEQYF.

This clone showed up just once. The rearrangement links TRBV6-6 to TRBJ1-4; D gene ambiguous. Trimming shortened V by 4 bases and J by 0 bases, and 12 bases separated the two germline ends. This CDR3 is 16 amino acids long. Germline V gives CDR1 MNHNY, CDR2 SVGAGI (reference sequence). The chain's CDR3 is CASSSTRSATNEKLFF. The CDR3 DNA reads TGTGCCAGCAGTTCCACACGCAGCGCAACTAATGAAAAACTGTTTTTT.

This clone occurred once. The rearrangement links TRBV16 to TRBJ1-1; 7 bases align to TRBD1. V lost 0 bases to trimming and J lost 1 base; unmatched junction nucleotides: 5. The CDR3 totals 16 residues. Germline V gives CDR1 KGHSY, CDR2 FQNENV. The CDR3 nucleotides are TGTGCCAGCAGCCAATCGAGTCGGACAGGGAACACTGAAGCTTTCTTT. This sequence encodes CASSQSSRTGNTEAFF.

V is TRBV14 and J is TRBJ1-2; weak D call: TRBD1 (5 bases). Germline lookup yields CDR1 SGHDN and CDR2 FVKESK. Trimming took off 4 bases at V and 7 bases at J, with 10 bases between the two ends. The CDR3 loop spans 12 amino acids. As DNA, the CDR3 is TGTGCCAGCAGCCCGGGACGCGGTGGCTACACCTTC. Residues: CASSPGRGGYTF.

The chain links TRBV5-1 to TRBJ1-5; D not resolved. The V gene's germline CDR1 is SGHRS and CDR2 YFSETQ. V shed 1 base and J shed 3 bases, with 11 bases lying between them. The CDR3 totals 15 residues. CDR3 bases: TGCGCCAGCAGCTTGCTTGGCCAGACCAATCAGCCCCAGCATTTT. Amino acid sequence: CASSLLGQTNQPQHF.

The chain couples TRBV5-8 to TRBJ2-7; possibly TRBD2 for D (5 bases). Trimming pared 6 bases from V and 9 bases from J, leaving 13 bases between. Germline assignment: CDR1 SGHTS and CDR2 YDEGEE. The CDR3 sequence is 11 residues long. This CDR3 is CASTLDEGQYF. CDR3 in DNA: TGTGCCAGCACCCTCGATGAGGGGCAGTACTTC.

Only one count was recorded for this clone. One junction end disagrees with the germline gene, perhaps due to a read error. This chain uses TRBV7-7 with TRBJ1-4, with 7 bases lining up with TRBD1. Per germline, CDR1 SSHAT and CDR2 FNYEAQ (reference sequence). The CDR3 runs to 15 residues. CDR3 protein: CASSLGTGTAEKLFF. The CDR3 DNA reads TGTGCTAGCAGCTTAGGCACTGGGACAGCAGAAAAACTGTTTTTT.

The rearrangement joins TRBV4-1 to TRBJ2-3; the D is unclear. This CDR3 contains 13 residues. Germline assignment: CDR1 MGHRA and CDR2 YSYEKL. V lost 0 bases to trimming and J lost 6 bases, with 7 bases between them. CDR3 sequence (DNA): TGCGCCAGCAGCCAAGAGGTTGCCGATACGCAGTATTTT. Its protein is CASSQEVADTQYF.

The J gene is TRBJ2-7, the V gene TRBV5-1; 9 bases are shared with TRBD1. Looked up from germline, CDR1 is SGHRS and CDR2 is YFSETQ. The V segment lost 4 bases and the J segment 1 base; nucleotides outside the gene matches: 6. The CDR3 covers 15 residues. The CDR3 DNA reads as TGCGCCAGCAGCCTTAGAGGGACAGGGTCCTACGAGCAGTACTTC. The encoded protein is CASSLRGTGSYEQYF.

This clone occurred once. The J gene is TRBJ2-1, the V gene TRBV7-9; a possible D gene is TRBD1 (6 bases). Germline-derived CDR1 and CDR2 are SEHNR and FQNEAQ (reference sequence). The CDR3 has 13 amino acids. The germline V and J ends were trimmed by 1 base and 7 bases, with 8 bases remaining between them. CDR3 residues: CASSLVDRNEQFF. CDR3 coding DNA: TGTGCCAGCAGCTTAGTCGACAGGAATGAGCAGTTCTTC.

CDR3 loop: CASSPGTSGYNEQFF. The CDR3 nucleotides are TGTGCCAGCAGCCCAGGGACTAGCGGTTACAATGAGCAGTTCTTC. The chain combines TRBV7-8 with TRBJ2-1; TRBD2 agrees at 11 bases. CDR1 is SGHVS, CDR2 FQNEAQ, per germline. The CDR3 covers 15 residues. Losses at the gene ends were 5 bases for V and 4 bases for J; bases not matched to a gene: 4.

This chain joins TRBV19 and TRBJ2-1, with D uncertain. Germline loops: CDR1 LNHDA, CDR2 SQIVND (reference sequence). CDR3 length: 14 amino acids. The germline V and J ends were trimmed by 5 bases and 6 bases, with 14 bases remaining between them. The CDR3 is CASSLGAKGNEQFF. Here the CDR3 DNA reads TGTGCCAGTAGTTTAGGAGCCAAGGGCAATGAGCAGTTCTTC. The complete variable domain, with remaining parts taken from reference TRBV19 and TRBJ2-1, reads DGGITQSPKYLFRKEGQNVTLSCEQNLNHDAMYWYRQDPGQGLRLIYYSQIVNDFQKGDIAEGYSVSREKKESFPLTVTSAQKNPTAFYLCASSLGAKGNEQFFGPGTRLTVL.

The CDR3: CASSDRLNTIYF. DNA of the CDR3: TGTGCCAGCAGTGACAGGTTAAACACCATATATTTT. This chain connects TRBV6-1 to TRBJ1-3; no clear D gene. Trimming stripped 3 bases from V and 6 bases from J, with 6 bases between. This CDR3 has 12 amino acids. Per germline, CDR1 MNHNS and CDR2 SASEGT.

CDR3 nucleotide sequence: TGTGCCTCACGGGACAGGTTTAATTACGAGCAGTACTTC. It translates to CASRDRFNYEQYF. This rearrangement joins TRBV10-3 to TRBJ2-7; 8 bases agree with TRBD1. Germline CDR1 is ENHRY and CDR2 is SYGVKD. The V segment lost 11 bases and the J segment 4 bases; nucleotides outside the gene matches: 10. The CDR3 totals 13 residues.

The chain recombines TRBV5-6 with TRBJ1-5; TRBD1 matches 7 bases. The V and J ends lost 3 bases and 6 bases, in that order; junction bases with no gene match: 6. The CDR3 consists of 14 residues. CDR1 and CDR2 from the germline V gene are SGHDT and YYEEEE. The CDR3 reads CASSSTGFAQPQHF. The CDR3 nucleotides read TGTGCCAGCAGCTCGACAGGGTTTGCTCAGCCCCAGCATTTT.